This T cell receptor (beta chain) comes out of a study of response to subunit inactivated influenza vaccine. TCRdb processed the RT-PCR reads anew with MiXCR; each CDR3 protein has one entry. The profile covers fewer than 650,000 distinct CDR3 sequences, with 13% appearing a single time and around 14% taken by the ten largest. This CDR3 is 13 amino acids long. J lost 9 bases, V lost 1 base, and 3 bases had no gene match. Germline V gene lookup returns CDR1 SGHRS and CDR2 YFSETQ. The receptor comes from a man aged 45-65 years who received an inactivated influenza vaccine. The material was PBMCs from blood, obtained roughly 47 days after vaccination. The chain recombines TRBV5-1 with TRBJ2-1; 8 bases are shared with TRBD1. The CDR3 here is CASSLIDRGEQFF. CDR3 sequence (DNA): TGCGCCAGCAGCTTGATTGACAGGGGTGAGCAGTTCTTC.